This is a list of T cell receptor beta chains from one sample in a study of shared T cell receptors in the human thymus. Assay used: immunoSEQ multiplex PCR; TCRdb lists only in-frame clones, some missing. The data hold 550,000 to 800,000 clones, with 80% to 90% observed a single time. The same sample was also used in a study of human thymus T cells.

Sequencing was carried out using thymocytes. The origin of the receptors is a girl under three years old with a congenital heart defect. Both conserved end residues are trimmed from each CDR3. Each record gives: V gene, J gene, CDR3 length, CDR3 protein.

>TRBV19|TRBJ2-3|14
ASSIEAGGQVDTQY
>TRBV6-5|TRBJ2-1|12
ASKGTGPYNEQF
>TRBV15|TRBJ1-5|14
ATSSADPWRKQPQH
>TRBV6-1|TRBJ2-7|13
ASSEAPRVGYEQY
>TRBV28|TRBJ2-3|15
ASSETGRGQSTDTQY
>TRBV7-6|TRBJ2-3|11
ASSLVGPDTQY
>TRBV6-5|TRBJ1-2|13
ASSYSGTDNYGYT
>TRBV28|TRBJ2-1|13
ASSPCRRGYNEQF
>TRBV5-5|TRBJ1-5|13
ASSLRQGINQPQH
>TRBV15|TRBJ1-1|12
ATSRVRTVTEAF
>TRBV11-2|TRBJ2-3|13
ASSYTGGRTDTQY
>TRBV4-3|TRBJ1-4|12
ASSPPGSPEKLF
>TRBV25-1|TRBJ2-1|11
ASSEGQLNEQF
>TRBV6-1|TRBJ1-3|15
ASSESWRICSGNTIY
>TRBV4-2|TRBJ2-1|17
ASSQPKNTSTSGGNEQF
>TRBV5-6|TRBJ1-2|16
ATLERSPKQGTNYGYT
>TRBV15|TRBJ2-2|12
ATSRDRNTGELF
>TRBV28|TRBJ1-2|12
ASSSAGWEYGYT
>TRBV29-1|TRBJ2-7|9
SVVVPYEQY
>TRBV28|TRBJ2-7|12
ASSQRQGIYEQY
>TRBV5-1|TRBJ1-6|12
ASRPGQDNSPLH
>TRBV21-1|TRBJ1-2|12
ASTPLGTLYGYT
>TRBV11-2|TRBJ2-7|15
ASSSTTPGQGRNEQY
>TRBV6-1|TRBJ2-3|10
ASSDGGDTQY
>TRBV5-4|TRBJ1-1|16
ASSAPPGTGGRDTEAF
>TRBV7-2|TRBJ1-1|9
ASSTAYEAF
>TRBV5-6|TRBJ1-2|11
ASRSVYNYGYT
>TRBV7-6|TRBJ2-7|15
ASSPNPASGTIYEQY
>TRBV14|TRBJ2-5|15
ASSQDYSGGDQETQY
>TRBV12-5|TRBJ1-1|15
ASGLVHNPGGHDEAF
>TRBV5-1|TRBJ1-1|13
ASSLRGRGGTEAF
>TRBV14|TRBJ1-6|18
ASSQEGVGTVSPYNSPLH
>TRBV9|TRBJ1-4|14
ASSGGWRMRAEKLF
>TRBV10-3|TRBJ1-4|12
AIRPGQGIGKLF
>TRBV19|TRBJ1-3|12
ASQGARGFETIY
>TRBV7-9|TRBJ1-1|17
ASSLLGPRDRGCDTEAF
>TRBV6-4|TRBJ1-2|11
ARKTGSIYGYT
>TRBV5-6|TRBJ2-3|12
ASSLGLNTDTQY
>TRBV27|TRBJ1-6|12
ASRPRTVRSPLH
>TRBV6-1|TRBJ1-4|13
ASSESSRGSEKLF
>TRBV9|TRBJ1-1|15
ASSVDGGNSPSGEAF
>TRBV9|TRBJ2-7|9
ASGRGYEQY
>TRBV29-1|TRBJ1-2|13
SAKPGTGRDYGYT